The entry that follows covers one TCR beta chain sequence. Its specificity is not known. CDR3 length: 13 amino acids. V lost 2 bases and J 1 base, leaving 5 bases between the germline ends. Germline V gene sequence: CDR1 SEHNR, CDR2 FQNEAQ (reference sequence). The sample is drawn from a study of human versus mouse CDR3 diversity and MHC coevolution. Study findings and constraints: On average, humans showed more CDR3 deletions and insertions than mice. Human T cells underwent selection on roughly 6 different MHC II alleles.

Measured with immunoSEQ multiplex PCR; TCRdb has only the in-frame clones, and not every one. The data show around 74,000 clones, 85% to 95% seen once. The rearrangement uses TRBV7-9 and TRBJ1-1, with D maybe TRBD1 (5 bases). Sample: naive CD4+ T cells from blood. The subset was: CD45RO-negative CD62L-positive naive CD4 T cells. This TCR derives from a person aged 25 to 75 in good health. CDR3 in amino acids: CASSLTGNTEAFF. The CDR3 coding sequence is TGTGCCAGCAGCTTAACAGGGAACACTGAAGCTTTCTTT.